The T cell receptor (beta chain) described here comes from a study of blood T cells in healthy people across ages. A remark on this clonotype: An end of the junction differs from the germline gene, which may be a read error.

A second PCR of about 7 to 12 cycles used a sample-barcoded 5' primer and a J-beta primer mix. TCRdb itself ran the 5' RACE reads through MiXCR, one entry per CDR3 protein. This sample yields about a million distinct CDR3 sequences, of which roughly 48% are seen a single time; around an eighth belongs to the top ten. The CDR3 covers 13 residues. Per the germline V gene, CDR1 is MNHNS and CDR2 is SASEGT. The specimen sequenced was blood. This clonotype was sampled from a man aged 30 to 39 in good health. This chain uses TRBV6-1 with TRBJ2-1; unclear D gene. CDR3 residues: CTSSESGYNEQFF. The CDR3 bases are TGTACCAGCAGTGAAAGTGGTTACAATGAGCAGTTCTTC.